These 17 T cell receptor beta chains share one sample of origin, sequenced in a study of cytomegalovirus exposure and HLA in healthy donors. Amplification used 60 Vbeta primers and 13 Jbeta primers. Sequenced by immunoSEQ multiplex PCR; TCRdb stores in-frame clones only, minus some. Of some 120,000 clones in the sample, roughly 73% are singletons; the top ten hold roughly 0.9%. The specimen was PBMCs. The receptors were gathered from a woman aged 25 to 39 in good health and CMV-seronegative.

The genes are TRBV2 and TRBJ2-2, with unresolved D. Per the germline V gene, CDR1 is SNHLY and CDR2 is FYNNEI. Deletions cut 3 bases from V and 7 bases from J, with 9 bases between. The CDR3 runs to 13 residues. The chain's CDR3 is CASSDIRVGELFF. The CDR3, as DNA: TGTGCCAGCAGTGATATTCGGGTCGGGGAGCTGTTTTTT.

The genes are TRBV11-2 and TRBJ2-2; a weak D match, TRBD1 (7 bases). The germline CDR1 and CDR2 sequences are SGHAT and FQNNGV. Trimming stripped 5 bases from V and 4 bases from J, with 11 bases between. CDR3 length: 14 residues. CDR3 DNA: TGTGCCAGCAGCCTCCAGGGGGGCACCGGGGAGCTGTTTTTT. Its translation is CASSLQGGTGELFF.

The chain employs TRBV7-8 and TRBJ2-5; tentatively, D is TRBD2 (6 bases). The CDR3 has 14 residues. V shed 4 bases and J shed 9 bases, with 18 bases lying between them. Germline lookup yields CDR1 SGHVS and CDR2 FQNEAQ. The CDR3 coding sequence is TGTGCCAGCAGCTCCCTTGAGGGCCGCGGGGCCCAGTACTTC. This translates into CASSSLEGRGAQYF.

In its sample, this clone was seen a few times. This chain uses TRBV5-6 with TRBJ1-2; tentatively, D is TRBD1 (5 bases). Looked up from germline, CDR1 is SGHDT and CDR2 is YYEEEE. Trimming stripped 5 bases from V and 4 bases from J, with 9 bases between. The CDR3 spans 12 residues. The CDR3 spells CASSPDSYGYTF. The CDR3 nucleotides read TGTGCCAGCAGTCCCGACAGCTATGGCTACACCTTC.

This chain links TRBV19 with TRBJ1-5, with D uncertain. Looked up from germline, CDR1 is LNHDA and CDR2 is SQIVND (reference sequence). V lost 1 base and J 6 bases, leaving 10 bases between the germline ends. There are 14 residues in the CDR3. CDR3 sequence: CASSIGAGGQPQHF. In DNA, the CDR3 is TGTGCCAGTAGTATAGGGGCAGGAGGTCAGCCCCAGCATTTT. Looking up the rest from reference TRBV19 and TRBJ1-5 gives the full variable domain: DGGITQSPKYLFRKEGQNVTLSCEQNLNHDAMYWYRQDPGQGLRLIYYSQIVNDFQKGDIAEGYSVSREKKESFPLTVTSAQKNPTAFYLCASSIGAGGQPQHFGDGTRLSIL.

The chain carries TRBV5-1 and TRBJ1-2, with 7 bases that match TRBD1. Germline values: CDR1 SGHRS, CDR2 YFSETQ. This CDR3 is 16 amino acids long. V lost 0 bases, J lost 8 bases, and 13 bases stayed unmatched. DNA for the CDR3: TGCGCCAGCAGCTTGGAATCCGGGACAGCCGTTAGCGGCTACACCTTC. The encoded protein is CASSLESGTAVSGYTF.

The rearrangement uses TRBV7-9 and TRBJ1-1; possibly TRBD1 for D (6 bases). Trimming pared 10 bases from V and 4 bases from J, leaving 10 bases between. Per the germline V gene, CDR1 is SEHNR and CDR2 is FQNEAQ (reference sequence). There are 11 residues in the CDR3. CDR3 sequence (DNA): TGTGCCACCCGAGGGGGCACTGAAGCTTTCTTT. It codes for CATRGGTEAFF.

This rearrangement joins TRBV7-9 to TRBJ2-2; 8 bases line up with TRBD1. The CDR3 is 16 amino acids. V was pared by 1 base and J by 5 bases, with 6 bases of the junction left unmatched. Germline-derived CDR1 and CDR2 are SEHNR and FQNEAQ (reference sequence). The CDR3 sequence: CASSLVTGVFTGELFF. CDR3 coding DNA: TGTGCCAGCAGCTTAGTGACAGGGGTATTTACCGGGGAGCTGTTTTTT.

The J gene is TRBJ2-7, the V gene TRBV4-2; TRBD2 matches 7 bases. This CDR3 is built from 16 residues. V shed 0 bases and J 3 bases; nucleotides not matched to a gene: 8. Germline CDR1 reads LGHNA; CDR2 reads YNFKEQ. CDR3 nucleotides: TGTGCCAGCAGCCAAGATGCTAGCGGTACCTTCTACGAGCAGTACTTC. Its protein is CASSQDASGTFYEQYF.

V and J are TRBV10-3 and TRBJ2-1; D unresolved. The CDR3 is 12 residues long. The germline gives CDR1 ENHRY, CDR2 SYGVKD. With 6 bases removed from V and 9 bases from J, the gap between germline ends came to 12 bases. CDR3 region: CAISPRSGEQFF. As DNA, the CDR3 is TGTGCCATCAGCCCTAGGTCCGGTGAGCAGTTCTTC.

The chain links TRBV27 to TRBJ1-5, with D hard to call. The CDR3 consists of 13 residues. The germline gives CDR1 MNHEY, CDR2 SMNVEV (reference sequence). Trimming pared 0 bases from V and 7 bases from J, leaving 7 bases between. The CDR3 spells CASSLSGGQPQHF. The CDR3 coding sequence is TGTGCCAGCAGTTTATCGGGAGGGCAGCCCCAGCATTTT.

The V gene is TRBV27, the J gene TRBJ1-1, with 7 bases aligning to TRBD1. The CDR3 runs to 14 residues. V lost 8 bases, J lost 0 bases, and 6 bases stayed unmatched. The germline gives CDR1 MNHEY, CDR2 SMNVEV (reference sequence). The CDR3 region is CASWSGTVNTEAFF. The DNA of the CDR3 is TGTGCCAGCTGGTCCGGGACAGTGAACACTGAAGCTTTCTTT.

A word on this clone: Sequence at one end of the junction differs from germline and may be a read error. The J gene is TRBJ1-5, the V gene TRBV30; 8 bases map to TRBD1. This CDR3 is built from 15 residues. CDR1 and CDR2 from the germline V gene are GTSNPN and SVGIG (reference sequence). The CDR3 here is CAWSVQGAPHQPQHF. CDR3 sequence (DNA): TGTGCTTGGAGTGTTCAGGGGGCGCCTCATCAGCCCCAGCATTTT.

The CDR3 loop reads CASSLSQASNTEAFF. CDR3 DNA: TGTGCCAGCAGCCTATCACAGGCTTCGAACACTGAAGCTTTCTTT. The rearrangement links TRBV11-2 to TRBJ1-1; weak D call: TRBD1 (5 bases). V lost 5 bases to trimming and J lost 1 base, with 14 bases between them. Germline lookup yields CDR1 SGHAT and CDR2 FQNNGV. This CDR3 region has 15 residues.

The chain combines TRBV2 with TRBJ1-2; D ambiguous. The germline gives CDR1 SNHLY, CDR2 FYNNEI. V was trimmed by 3 bases and J by 13 bases, leaving 12 bases between them. The CDR3 is 11 residues long. This chain's CDR3 is CASSEDGRSTF. The CDR3 DNA reads TGTGCCAGCAGTGAGGACGGGAGATCCACCTTC. Full variable domain (remainder filled in from reference TRBV2 and TRBJ1-2): EPEVTQTPSHQVTQMGQEVILRCVPISNHLYFYWYRQILGQKVEFLVSFYNNEISEKSEIFDDQFSVERPDGSNFTLKIRSTKLEDSAMYFCASSEDGRSTFGSGTRLTVV.

This chain links TRBV29-1 with TRBJ1-1; possibly TRBD1 for D (5 bases). Germline V gives CDR1 SQVTM, CDR2 ANQGSEA. Trimming left V 7 bases short and J 4 bases short, with 16 bases between. There are 13 residues in the CDR3. The CDR3 protein is CSAIDPGVTEAFF. The CDR3 nucleotides read TGCAGCGCCATCGACCCGGGGGTCACTGAAGCTTTCTTT.

V and J are TRBV30 and TRBJ1-2, with unresolved D. Germline V gives CDR1 GTSNPN, CDR2 SVGIG (reference sequence). Trimming shortened V by 3 bases and J by 8 bases, and 25 bases separated the two germline ends. The CDR3 consists of 16 residues. The CDR3, as DNA: TGTGCCTGGAGCCGAGGGATTTTTGCCCCCTTAGTAGGCTACACCTTC. This sequence encodes CAWSRGIFAPLVGYTF.